This paragraph covers one TCR beta chain sequence. The antigen remains undetermined. This sample is part of a study of cytomegalovirus exposure and HLA in healthy donors. With 60 Vbeta and 13 Jbeta primers, the PCR was carried out. Original data processing: About 11 million of 70 million to 80 million unique TCR beta chains were shared, per a later count. Only in-frame clones appear in the TCRdb table, and some are missing; sequencing was by immunoSEQ multiplex PCR. Clonal size and the V and J genes are those of that table, whereas D and trimming came from the DNA. Of some 180,000 clones listed, about 9.4% are singletons. Overall study results and limits: TCR beta sequences numbering fewer than 20,000 were associated with HLA alleles at 0.05 false discovery rate in a later analysis. Rarity marked most TCR sequences, yet some public TCRs occurred in many donors.

CDR3 length equals 13 residues. Germline CDR1 reads MNHNS; CDR2 reads SASEGT. The V gene lost 3 bases and the J gene lost 1 base, with 6 bases spanning the gap. The material sequenced was PBMCs. The sequence was collected from a woman aged 30 to 39 in good health and CMV-seropositive. J is TRBJ2-5 and V is TRBV6-1; D unresolved. Written as DNA, the CDR3 is TGTGCCAGCAGTGAGACATTCCAAGAGACCCAGTACTTC. It is translated as CASSETFQETQYF.